The 2 T cell receptor beta chains in this list originate from one sample, sequenced in a study of regulatory T cells in long-lasting Graves disease (dated by TCRdb to the early 2020s). The time point label, read with the paper, signifies: newly diagnosed GD, antithyroid drugs for less than 3 months. For both TCR sequencing and RNA sequencing, RNA was extracted from PBMCs using TRIzol. Libraries were constructed by multiplex PCR. TCRdb lists the instrument as Illumina HiSeq 4000. To build TCR beta libraries, CDR3 regions were amplified by Arm-PCR using iRepertoire HTBI primers. TCRdb reprocessing: public reads trimmed at Q25 with fastp, clones called with MiXCR, in-frame beta chains kept. Rows matching on CDR3 protein sequence are summarized as one entry with the most common DNA and genes. The sample contains some 400,000 distinct CDR3 sequences, about 15% of them found a single time. The ten largest clones add up to 15% to 20% of the sample.

Another study also made use of these data, one on T cells in Graves' hyperthyroidism and ophthalmopathy.

The sequenced sample was peripheral blood mononuclear cells (PBMCs), obtained at new diagnosis, from a patient treated with antithyroid drugs. The source of these receptors is a woman in her 30s with Graves disease. Donor details come from another sample of the same person, matched by shared clones.

The table lists this clonotype with many counts. V and J are TRBV14 and TRBJ1-1, with D perhaps TRBD1 (5 bases). V was cut by 0 bases and J by 0 bases, with 11 bases left in between. Germline CDR1 and CDR2: SGHDN and FVKESK. The CDR3 extends over 16 amino acids. In nucleotides, the CDR3 is TGTGCCAGCAGCCAAGAATCTGAGGGACTGAACACTGAAGCTTTCTTT. Its translation: CASSQESEGLNTEAFF.

This clonotype has ten or more counts. J is TRBJ2-7 and V is TRBV12-5, with TRBD1 identical over 9 bases. CDR1 is LGHNT and CDR2 is FRNRAP in the germline V gene. The V segment lost 7 bases and the J segment 2 bases; nucleotides outside the gene matches: 3. The CDR3 is made up of 13 amino acids. The CDR3 sequence: CASARDRAYEQYF. The CDR3 region has the DNA TGTGCTAGTGCCCGGGACAGGGCCTACGAGCAGTACTTC.